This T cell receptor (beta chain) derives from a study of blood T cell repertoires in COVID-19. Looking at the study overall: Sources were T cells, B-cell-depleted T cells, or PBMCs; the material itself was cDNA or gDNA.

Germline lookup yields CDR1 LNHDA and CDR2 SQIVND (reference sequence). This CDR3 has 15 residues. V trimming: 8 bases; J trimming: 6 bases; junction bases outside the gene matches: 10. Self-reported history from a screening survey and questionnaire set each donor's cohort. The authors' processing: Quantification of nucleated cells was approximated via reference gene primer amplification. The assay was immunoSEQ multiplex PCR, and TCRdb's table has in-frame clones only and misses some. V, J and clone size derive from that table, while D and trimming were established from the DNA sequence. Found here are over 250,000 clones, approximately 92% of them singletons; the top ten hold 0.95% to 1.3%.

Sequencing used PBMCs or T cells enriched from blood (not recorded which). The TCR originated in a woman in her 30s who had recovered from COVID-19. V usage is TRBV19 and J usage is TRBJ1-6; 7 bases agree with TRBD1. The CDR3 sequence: CASRPRQGSNSPLHF. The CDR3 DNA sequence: TGTGCCAGTCGTCCTCGACAGGGATCTAATTCACCCCTCCACTTT.